Listed below are T cell receptor beta chains from one sample, sequenced in a study of shared clonotypes between healthy human individuals. The table came from immunoSEQ multiplex PCR; TCRdb's copy has only in-frame clones and leaves some out. The repertoire holds roughly 2,000,000 clones, with just under 95% as singletons. The material sequenced was naive CD8+ T cells sorted from blood. These receptor sequences come from a man younger than 35 in good health. CDR3s include the opening cysteine and the closing phenylalanine or tryptophan. D genes are given only for firm matches. Expanded clones get a size class; other rows say once, few or many, or leave the size out.

abundance: NA
v_gene: TRBV27
j_gene: TRBJ2-5
d_gene: TRBD2
CDR3nt: TGTGCCAGCAGTTTATGGTCGGGGGGCCAAGAGACCCAGTACTTC
CDR3aa: CASSLWSGGQETQYF

abundance: once
v_gene: TRBV7-9
j_gene: TRBJ2-7
d_gene: NA
CDR3nt: TGTGCCAGCAGCTTAGTGGCCCGGGACTACGAGCAGTACTTC
CDR3aa: CASSLVARDYEQYF

abundance: NA
v_gene: TRBV9
j_gene: TRBJ1-1
d_gene: NA
CDR3nt: TGTGCCAGCAGCGTAGCTACCATGAACACTGAAGCTTTCTTT
CDR3aa: CASSVATMNTEAFF

abundance: NA
v_gene: TRBV5-1
j_gene: TRBJ2-1
d_gene: TRBD2
CDR3nt: TGCGCCAGCAGCACCGGGACTAGCGGGAGGGCCGGTATTTCGAATGAGCAGTTCTTC
CDR3aa: CASSTGTSGRAGISNEQFF

abundance: NA
v_gene: TRBV11-2
j_gene: TRBJ2-7
d_gene: NA
CDR3nt: TGTGCCAGCAGCTTCGAGGGCGGGTCCTACGAGCAGTACTTC
CDR3aa: CASSFEGGSYEQYF

abundance: NA
v_gene: TRBV29-1
j_gene: TRBJ1-1
d_gene: NA
CDR3nt: TGCAGCGCGCCTTTGGGGGCCCCTGAAGCTTTCTTT
CDR3aa: CSAPLGAPEAFF

abundance: NA
v_gene: TRBV19
j_gene: TRBJ1-1
d_gene: NA
CDR3nt: TGTGCCAGTAGTATAGTTGGAGGGAGAGCTTTCTTT
CDR3aa: CASSIVGGRAFF

abundance: NA
v_gene: TRBV5-4
j_gene: TRBJ2-2
d_gene: NA
CDR3nt: TGTGCCAGCAGCTTAAAGGGGGTTACCGGGGAGCTGTTTTTT
CDR3aa: CASSLKGVTGELFF

abundance: NA
v_gene: TRBV2
j_gene: TRBJ2-7
d_gene: NA
CDR3nt: TGTGCCAGCAGTGAAGAGGGGGAGGCAGGACTTCACGAGCAGTACTTC
CDR3aa: CASSEEGEAGLHEQYF

abundance: NA
v_gene: TRBV7-9
j_gene: TRBJ2-7
d_gene: NA
CDR3nt: TGTGCCAGCGCCCTTACGGCCCTGGGCGAGCAGTACTTC
CDR3aa: CASALTALGEQYF

abundance: NA
v_gene: TRBV10-2
j_gene: TRBJ2-1
d_gene: NA
CDR3nt: TGCGCCAGCAGTCTACAGGGCTCCTACAATGAGCAGTTCTTC
CDR3aa: CASSLQGSYNEQFF

abundance: NA
v_gene: TRBV9
j_gene: TRBJ2-1
d_gene: TRBD2
CDR3nt: TGTGCCAGCAGCCCGACTAGCGGGGGAGAGGGGGAGCAGTTCTTC
CDR3aa: CASSPTSGGEGEQFF

abundance: NA
v_gene: TRBV7-2
j_gene: TRBJ2-7
d_gene: TRBD2
CDR3nt: TGTGCCAGCAGCTTAGGTCGGATCCTAGCGGGAGTCAACGAGCAGTACTTC
CDR3aa: CASSLGRILAGVNEQYF

abundance: NA
v_gene: TRBV30
j_gene: TRBJ2-2
d_gene: TRBD2
CDR3nt: TGTGCCTCGACTAGCGGGACCGGGGAGCTGTTTTTT
CDR3aa: CASTSGTGELFF

abundance: NA
v_gene: TRBV19
j_gene: TRBJ2-7
d_gene: NA
CDR3nt: TGTGCCAGTAGTATCACAGCGGACCTCTCCTACGAGCAGTACTTC
CDR3aa: CASSITADLSYEQYF

abundance: once
v_gene: TRBV28
j_gene: TRBJ1-1
d_gene: TRBD1
CDR3nt: TGTGCCAGCAGTTTGACAGGGATTATGAACACTGAAGCTTTCTTT
CDR3aa: CASSLTGIMNTEAFF

abundance: NA
v_gene: TRBV4-2
j_gene: TRBJ2-5
d_gene: TRBD2
CDR3nt: TGTGCCAGCAGCCAAGAAGAAGCGGGGGGGCACGAGACCCAGTACTTC
CDR3aa: CASSQEEAGGHETQYF

abundance: NA
v_gene: TRBV11-1
j_gene: TRBJ1-6
d_gene: TRBD1
CDR3nt: TGTGCCAGCAGCCCGGGACAGGTGATCTATAATTCACCCCTCCACTTT
CDR3aa: CASSPGQVIYNSPLHF

abundance: NA
v_gene: TRBV7-3
j_gene: TRBJ2-5
d_gene: NA
CDR3nt: TGTGCCAGCAGCTTAACCGGGGGTTACGAGACCCAGTACTTC
CDR3aa: CASSLTGGYETQYF

abundance: NA
v_gene: TRBV5-6
j_gene: TRBJ1-6
d_gene: TRBD1
CDR3nt: TGTGCCAGCAGCACCCGACAGGGGGCCTATAATTCACCCCTCCACTTT
CDR3aa: CASSTRQGAYNSPLHF

abundance: NA
v_gene: TRBV28
j_gene: TRBJ1-5
d_gene: TRBD1
CDR3nt: TGTGCCAGCAGTACGGCCCGGGACAGGGGGTTTGTTCAGCCCCAGCATTTT
CDR3aa: CASSTARDRGFVQPQHF

abundance: NA
v_gene: TRBV27
j_gene: TRBJ2-2
d_gene: NA
CDR3nt: TGTGCCAGCAGTTTAGGGCGTGCCGGGGAGCTGTTTTTT
CDR3aa: CASSLGRAGELFF

abundance: NA
v_gene: TRBV7-9
j_gene: TRBJ2-7
d_gene: NA
CDR3nt: TGTGCCAGCAGCTTAGTGGCGCCTGGACGGGCCAGCTCCTACGAGCAGTACTTC
CDR3aa: CASSLVAPGRASSYEQYF

abundance: NA
v_gene: TRBV2
j_gene: TRBJ2-7
d_gene: NA
CDR3nt: TGTGCCAGTCGGGACACCTACTCCTACGAGCAGTACTTC
CDR3aa: CASRDTYSYEQYF

abundance: NA
v_gene: TRBV10-3
j_gene: TRBJ1-3
d_gene: NA
CDR3nt: TGTGCCATCAGTGAGACTTCCGGGATCGGAAACACCATATATTTT
CDR3aa: CAISETSGIGNTIYF

abundance: NA
v_gene: TRBV6-1
j_gene: TRBJ2-5
d_gene: TRBD1
CDR3nt: TGTGCCAGCAGGGACAGGGGCCAGGAGACCCAGTACTTC
CDR3aa: CASRDRGQETQYF

abundance: once
v_gene: TRBV19
j_gene: TRBJ2-7
d_gene: TRBD1
CDR3nt: TGTGCCAGTAGTGCCTACACAGGGGAAGGCTACGAGCAGTACTTC
CDR3aa: CASSAYTGEGYEQYF

abundance: NA
v_gene: TRBV27
j_gene: TRBJ1-2
d_gene: TRBD1
CDR3nt: TGTGCCAGCAGTTCCCGGGACAGGGGTGGGGATGGCTACACCTTC
CDR3aa: CASSSRDRGGDGYTF

abundance: NA
v_gene: TRBV5-4
j_gene: TRBJ2-2
d_gene: NA
CDR3nt: TGTGCCAGCAGCTTGGTACGGGGAGCGAACACCGGGGAGCTGTTTTTT
CDR3aa: CASSLVRGANTGELFF

abundance: NA
v_gene: TRBV27
j_gene: TRBJ2-7
d_gene: TRBD1
CDR3nt: TGTGCCAGCAGTTTATCGAGCCAGGACAGGTGGGGCGAGCAGTACTTC
CDR3aa: CASSLSSQDRWGEQYF

abundance: NA
v_gene: TRBV6-1
j_gene: TRBJ2-3
d_gene: TRBD2
CDR3nt: TGTGCCAGCAGTGGAGGGACTAGCGTTTATACAGATACGCAGTATTTT
CDR3aa: CASSGGTSVYTDTQYF

abundance: NA
v_gene: TRBV10-2
j_gene: TRBJ1-1
d_gene: NA
CDR3nt: TGCGCCAGCAGTGTTGGGAACACTGAAGCTTTCTTT
CDR3aa: CASSVGNTEAFF

abundance: NA
v_gene: TRBV30
j_gene: TRBJ1-4
d_gene: NA
CDR3nt: TGTGCCTGGAGTGCTGGGACACTGGGAGAAAAACTGTTTTTT
CDR3aa: CAWSAGTLGEKLFF

abundance: once
v_gene: TRBV27
j_gene: TRBJ2-7
d_gene: TRBD1
CDR3nt: TGTGCCAGCAGTTCCTGGACAGGGGCTATCTACGAGCAGTACTTC
CDR3aa: CASSSWTGAIYEQYF

abundance: NA
v_gene: TRBV5-6
j_gene: TRBJ2-7
d_gene: NA
CDR3nt: TGTGCCAGCAGTTTTAGCGAATTCTACGAGCAGTACTTC
CDR3aa: CASSFSEFYEQYF

abundance: NA
v_gene: TRBV7-9
j_gene: TRBJ2-3
d_gene: NA
CDR3nt: TGTGCCAGCAGCGGAAGGCGCTGGGAGAGCACAGATACGCAGTATTTT
CDR3aa: CASSGRRWESTDTQYF

abundance: NA
v_gene: TRBV18
j_gene: TRBJ2-5
d_gene: NA
CDR3nt: TGTGCCAGCTCACCACCCTCGCGGGACTCCTTAGGGGAGACCCAGTACTTC
CDR3aa: CASSPPSRDSLGETQYF

abundance: NA
v_gene: TRBV7-6
j_gene: TRBJ1-4
d_gene: TRBD1
CDR3nt: TGTGCCAGCAGCTCCAAAACAGGGGCTAGTGAAAAACTGTTTTTT
CDR3aa: CASSSKTGASEKLFF

abundance: once
v_gene: TRBV5-4
j_gene: TRBJ2-1
d_gene: NA
CDR3nt: TGTGCCAGCAGCTTGGCGGGTAGGGAGGATGAGCAGTTCTTC
CDR3aa: CASSLAGREDEQFF

abundance: NA
v_gene: TRBV7-8
j_gene: TRBJ1-4
d_gene: NA
CDR3nt: TGTGCCAGCAGCTTGGGAGGGGAAAAACTGTTTTTT
CDR3aa: CASSLGGEKLFF

abundance: NA
v_gene: TRBV4-1
j_gene: TRBJ2-1
d_gene: NA
CDR3nt: TGCGCCAGCAGCCAAGGATCCTACAATGAGCAGTTCTTC
CDR3aa: CASSQGSYNEQFF

abundance: NA
v_gene: TRBV6-5
j_gene: TRBJ2-7
d_gene: NA
CDR3nt: TGTGCCAGCAGGTATTCAGGGGCGCTTAACGAGCAGTACTTC
CDR3aa: CASRYSGALNEQYF

abundance: few
v_gene: TRBV28
j_gene: TRBJ2-2
d_gene: NA
CDR3nt: TGTGCCAGCAGTTTTCGGGTCACCGGGGAGCTGTTTTTT
CDR3aa: CASSFRVTGELFF

abundance: NA
v_gene: TRBV2
j_gene: TRBJ2-5
d_gene: TRBD2
CDR3nt: TGTGCCAGTTCCAGGGGACTAGCGGGAGAAGAGACCCAGTACTTC
CDR3aa: CASSRGLAGEETQYF

abundance: NA
v_gene: TRBV6-1
j_gene: TRBJ1-3
d_gene: NA
CDR3nt: TGTGCCAGCAGTGAAGTAGGTAGTGGAAACACCATATATTTT
CDR3aa: CASSEVGSGNTIYF

abundance: NA
v_gene: TRBV5-4
j_gene: TRBJ2-5
d_gene: TRBD1
CDR3nt: TGTGCCAGCAGCTTGGTTGGGGGGACAGGAGAGACCCAGTACTTC
CDR3aa: CASSLVGGTGETQYF

abundance: NA
v_gene: TRBV5-5
j_gene: TRBJ2-3
d_gene: TRBD2
CDR3nt: TGTGCCAGCAGCTTCCTAGCGGGAGCCACAGATACGCAGTATTTT
CDR3aa: CASSFLAGATDTQYF

abundance: NA
v_gene: TRBV15
j_gene: TRBJ2-7
d_gene: TRBD1
CDR3nt: TGTGCCACCTCCACCGGGACAGCACCCTACGAGCAGTACTTC
CDR3aa: CATSTGTAPYEQYF

abundance: NA
v_gene: TRBV27
j_gene: TRBJ1-1
d_gene: NA
CDR3nt: TGTGCCAGCAGACAACAAGGGCAGAACACTGAAGCTTTCTTT
CDR3aa: CASRQQGQNTEAFF

abundance: NA
v_gene: TRBV19
j_gene: TRBJ2-7
d_gene: TRBD2
CDR3nt: TGTGCCAGTAGTAGCATAGCGGGAGTGGGCTTGAGTGGCTACGAGCAGTACTTC
CDR3aa: CASSSIAGVGLSGYEQYF

abundance: NA
v_gene: TRBV18
j_gene: TRBJ2-6
d_gene: NA
CDR3nt: TGTGCCAGCTCACCTGCGACGGAGGGCACCTCCGGGGCCAACGTCCCGACTTTC
CDR3aa: CASSPATEGTSGANVPTF

abundance: NA
v_gene: TRBV4-1
j_gene: TRBJ1-1
d_gene: TRBD1
CDR3nt: TGCGCCAGCAGCCTCCACCCAACCGGGACAGCTAACACTGAAGCTTTCTTT
CDR3aa: CASSLHPTGTANTEAFF

abundance: few
v_gene: TRBV5-1
j_gene: TRBJ1-5
d_gene: NA
CDR3nt: TGCGCCAGCAGCTTGGCGGGGGCAGGCAATCAGCCCCAGCATTTT
CDR3aa: CASSLAGAGNQPQHF

abundance: NA
v_gene: TRBV6-5
j_gene: TRBJ1-5
d_gene: NA
CDR3nt: TGTGCCAGCAGTTACCCTGGTCAGCCCCAGCATTTT
CDR3aa: CASSYPGQPQHF

abundance: NA
v_gene: TRBV4-2
j_gene: TRBJ2-5
d_gene: TRBD2
CDR3nt: TGTGCCAGCAGCCCTGTGACTAGCGGGGGCCAAGAGACCCAGTACTTC
CDR3aa: CASSPVTSGGQETQYF

abundance: NA
v_gene: TRBV6-6
j_gene: TRBJ2-7
d_gene: TRBD1
CDR3nt: TGTGCCAGCAGTCTCGGGACAGGGGATATCGACGAGCAGTACTTC
CDR3aa: CASSLGTGDIDEQYF